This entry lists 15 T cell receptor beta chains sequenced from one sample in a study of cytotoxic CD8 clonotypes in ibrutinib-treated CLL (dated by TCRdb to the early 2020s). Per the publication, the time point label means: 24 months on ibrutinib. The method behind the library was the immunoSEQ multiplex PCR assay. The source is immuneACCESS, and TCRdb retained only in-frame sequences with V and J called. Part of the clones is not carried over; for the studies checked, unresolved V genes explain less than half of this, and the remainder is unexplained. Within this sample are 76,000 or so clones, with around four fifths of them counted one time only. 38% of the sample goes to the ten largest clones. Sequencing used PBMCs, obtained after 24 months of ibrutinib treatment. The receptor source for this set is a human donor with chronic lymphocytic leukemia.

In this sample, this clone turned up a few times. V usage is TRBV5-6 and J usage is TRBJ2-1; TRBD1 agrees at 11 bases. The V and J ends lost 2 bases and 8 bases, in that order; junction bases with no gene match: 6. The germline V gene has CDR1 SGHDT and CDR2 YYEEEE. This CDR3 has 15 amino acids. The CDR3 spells CASSFRTGGFDEQFF. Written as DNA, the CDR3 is TGTGCCAGCAGCTTCCGGACAGGGGGCTTCGATGAGCAGTTCTTC.

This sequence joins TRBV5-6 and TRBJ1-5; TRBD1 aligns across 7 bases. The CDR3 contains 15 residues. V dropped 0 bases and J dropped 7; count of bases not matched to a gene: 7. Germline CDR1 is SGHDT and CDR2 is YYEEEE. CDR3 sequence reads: CASSLGKGGWQPQHF. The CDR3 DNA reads TGTGCCAGCAGCTTGGGAAAAGGGGGCTGGCAGCCCCAGCATTTT.

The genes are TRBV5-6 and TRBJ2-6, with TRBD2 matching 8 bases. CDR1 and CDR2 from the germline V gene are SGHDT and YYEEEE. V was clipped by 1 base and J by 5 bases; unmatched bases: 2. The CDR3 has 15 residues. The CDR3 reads CASSLPGGWANVLTF. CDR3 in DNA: TGTGCCAGCAGCTTGCCGGGAGGGTGGGCCAACGTCCTGACTTTC.

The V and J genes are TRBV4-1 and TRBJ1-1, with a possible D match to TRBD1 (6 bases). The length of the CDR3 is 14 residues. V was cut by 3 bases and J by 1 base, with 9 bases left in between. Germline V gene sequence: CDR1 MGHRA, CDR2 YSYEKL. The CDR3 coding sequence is TGCGCCAGCAGCCAGGGGGCTCAGAACACTGAAGCTTTCTTT. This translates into CASSQGAQNTEAFF.

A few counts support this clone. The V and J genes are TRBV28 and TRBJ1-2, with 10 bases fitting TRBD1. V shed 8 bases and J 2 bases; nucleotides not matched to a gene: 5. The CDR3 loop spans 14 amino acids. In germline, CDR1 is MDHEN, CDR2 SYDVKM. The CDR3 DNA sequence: TGTGCCAGCCTCTCGGGACAGGGGAACTATGGCTACACCTTC. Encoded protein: CASLSGQGNYGYTF.

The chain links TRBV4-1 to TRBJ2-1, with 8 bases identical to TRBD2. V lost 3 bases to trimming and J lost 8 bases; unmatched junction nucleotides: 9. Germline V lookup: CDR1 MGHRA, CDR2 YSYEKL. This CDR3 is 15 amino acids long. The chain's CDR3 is CASSQTSDPRDEQFF. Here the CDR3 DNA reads TGCGCCAGCAGCCAGACTAGCGACCCACGGGATGAGCAGTTCTTC.

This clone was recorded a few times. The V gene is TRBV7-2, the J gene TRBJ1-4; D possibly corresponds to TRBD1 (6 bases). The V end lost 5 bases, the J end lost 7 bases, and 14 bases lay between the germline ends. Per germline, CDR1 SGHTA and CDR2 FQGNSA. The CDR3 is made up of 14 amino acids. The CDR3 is CASSVQGQIEKLFF. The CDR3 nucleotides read TGTGCCAGCAGCGTACAGGGTCAGATTGAAAAACTGTTTTTT.

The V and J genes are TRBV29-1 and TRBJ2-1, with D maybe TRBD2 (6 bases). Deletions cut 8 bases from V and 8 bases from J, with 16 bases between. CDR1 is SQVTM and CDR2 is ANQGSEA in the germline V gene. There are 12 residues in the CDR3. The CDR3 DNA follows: TGCAGCCTAAATCAGGGACTTGATGAGCAGTTCTTC. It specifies CSLNQGLDEQFF.

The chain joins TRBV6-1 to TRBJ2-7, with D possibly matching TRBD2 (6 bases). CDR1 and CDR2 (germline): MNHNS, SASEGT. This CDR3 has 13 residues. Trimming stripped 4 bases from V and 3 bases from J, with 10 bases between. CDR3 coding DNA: TGTGCCAGCAGTGCCGGGACTGACTACGAGCAGTACTTC. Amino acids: CASSAGTDYEQYF.

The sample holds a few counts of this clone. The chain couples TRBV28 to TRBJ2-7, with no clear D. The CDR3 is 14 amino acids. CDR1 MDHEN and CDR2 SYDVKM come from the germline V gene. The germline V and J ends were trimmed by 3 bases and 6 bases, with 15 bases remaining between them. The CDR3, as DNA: TGTGCCAGCAGTTTCGTTGGGTTGGTAATCGAGCAGTACTTC. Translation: CASSFVGLVIEQYF.

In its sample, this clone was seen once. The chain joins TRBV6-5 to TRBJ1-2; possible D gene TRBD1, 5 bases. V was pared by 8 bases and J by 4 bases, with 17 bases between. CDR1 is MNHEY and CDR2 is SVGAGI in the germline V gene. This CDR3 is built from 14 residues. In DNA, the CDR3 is TGTGCCAGCTATGCGGGGGGAGACGTCTATGGCTACACCTTC. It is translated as CASYAGGDVYGYTF.

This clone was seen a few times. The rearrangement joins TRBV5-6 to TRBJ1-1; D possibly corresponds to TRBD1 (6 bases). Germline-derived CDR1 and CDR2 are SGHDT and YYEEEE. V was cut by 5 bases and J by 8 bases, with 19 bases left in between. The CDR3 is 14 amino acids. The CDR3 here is CASSRQGPGGEAFF. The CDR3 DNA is TGTGCCAGCAGTCGTCAGGGGCCTGGAGGGGAAGCTTTCTTT.

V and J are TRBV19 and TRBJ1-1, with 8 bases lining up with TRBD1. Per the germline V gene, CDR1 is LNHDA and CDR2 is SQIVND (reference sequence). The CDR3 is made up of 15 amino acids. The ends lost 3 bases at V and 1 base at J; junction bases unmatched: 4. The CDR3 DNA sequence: TGTGCCAGTAGTATCAGGGGGCAAGGGAACACTGAAGCTTTCTTT. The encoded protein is CASSIRGQGNTEAFF.

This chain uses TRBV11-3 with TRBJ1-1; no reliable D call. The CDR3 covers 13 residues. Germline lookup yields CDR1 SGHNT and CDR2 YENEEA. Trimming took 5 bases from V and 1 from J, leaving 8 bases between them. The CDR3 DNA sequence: TGTGCCAGCAGCCGGCGACAGAACACTGAAGCTTTCTTT. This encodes CASSRRQNTEAFF.

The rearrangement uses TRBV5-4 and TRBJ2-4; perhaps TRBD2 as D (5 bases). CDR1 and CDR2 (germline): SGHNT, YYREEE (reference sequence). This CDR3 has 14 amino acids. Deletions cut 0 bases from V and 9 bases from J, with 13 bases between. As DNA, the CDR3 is TGTGCCAGCAGCTTGGGCGGGCCCGCTGGCATTCAGTACTTC. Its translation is CASSLGGPAGIQYF. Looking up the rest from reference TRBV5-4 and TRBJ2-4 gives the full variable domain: ETGVTQSPTHLIKTRGQQVTLRCSSQSGHNTVSWYQQALGQGPQFIFQYYREEENGRGNFPPRFSGLQFPNYSSELNVNALELDDSALYLCASSLGGPAGIQYFGAGTRLSVL.